This T cell receptor beta chain appears in the sequencing data of a study of response to subunit inactivated influenza vaccine. General observations from the study: The study's authors posited that every seasonal influenza vaccination enlists few new T cells.

This clonotype was recorded a few times. Its antigen is currently unknown. The CDR3 sequence is 13 residues long. Trimming shortened V by 1 base and J by 6 bases, and 9 bases separated the two germline ends. TCRdb re-derived calls from the RT-PCR reads in MiXCR, one entry per CDR3 protein. The repertoire holds around 200,000 distinct CDR3 sequences, with around a tenth as singletons. The clonotype originates from a man in his fifties or sixties who received an inactivated influenza vaccine. The chain carries TRBV12-3 or TRBV12-4 and TRBJ1-2, with D uncertain. The sequenced sample was non-naive T cells sorted from PBMCs, obtained on the day of vaccination. The CDR3 DNA reads TGTGCCAGCAGTTTAGTGAAGACGGATGGCTACACCTTC. Protein product: CASSLVKTDGYTF.